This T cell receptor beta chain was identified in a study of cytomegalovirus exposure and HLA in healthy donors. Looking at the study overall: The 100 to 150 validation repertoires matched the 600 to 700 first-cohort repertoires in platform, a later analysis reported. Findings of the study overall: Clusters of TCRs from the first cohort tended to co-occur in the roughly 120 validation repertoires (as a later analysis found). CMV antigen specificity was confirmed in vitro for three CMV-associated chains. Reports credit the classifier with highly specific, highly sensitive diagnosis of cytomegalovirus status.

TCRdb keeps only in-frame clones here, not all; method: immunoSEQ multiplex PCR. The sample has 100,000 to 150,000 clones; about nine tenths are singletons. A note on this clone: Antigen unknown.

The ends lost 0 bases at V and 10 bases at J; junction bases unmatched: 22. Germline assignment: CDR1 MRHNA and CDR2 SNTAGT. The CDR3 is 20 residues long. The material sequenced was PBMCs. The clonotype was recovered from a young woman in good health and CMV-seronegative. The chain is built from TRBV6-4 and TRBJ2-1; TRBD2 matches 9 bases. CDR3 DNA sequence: TGTGCCAGCAGTGACTCGGGGCGGGACAAATATAGCGGGAGCTCTGAAGAGCAGTTCTTC. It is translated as CASSDSGRDKYSGSSEEQFF.